Presented here are 23 T cell receptor beta chains from one specimen sequenced in a study of blood T cell repertoires in COVID-19. Assay: immunoSEQ multiplex PCR; the TCRdb copy retains only in-frame clones and omits some. The data contain 130,000 or so clones, 83% of them singletons. The sequenced sample consisted of peripheral blood. The receptors shown here come from an elderly man with active or convalescent COVID-19.

The chain combines TRBV5-1 with TRBJ1-6; weak D call: TRBD1 (6 bases). In germline, CDR1 is SGHRS, CDR2 YFSETQ. V gave up 5 bases and J gave up 10 bases, with 19 bases separating them. The CDR3 consists of 15 residues. CDR3 in amino acids: CASSRDGGAESPLHF. The CDR3 coding sequence is TGCGCCAGCAGTAGAGATGGGGGGGCAGAATCACCCCTCCACTTT.

V usage is TRBV7-2 and J usage is TRBJ2-5, with 16 positions matching TRBD2. The junction had 3 bases not matched to a gene; V was cut back by 6 bases and J by 2 bases. The CDR3 loop spans 16 amino acids. Germline CDR1 reads SGHTA; CDR2 reads FQGNSA. This CDR3 is CASSSGLAGGQETQYF. Written as DNA, the CDR3 is TGTGCCAGCAGTTCGGGACTAGCGGGGGGGCAAGAGACCCAGTACTTC.

The chain has TRBV6-1 and TRBJ2-7, with 7 bases aligning to TRBD2. V shed 2 bases, J shed 0 bases, and the junction held 4 bases outside the gene matches. Germline loops: CDR1 MNHNS, CDR2 SASEGT. This CDR3 comprises 15 residues. The DNA for the CDR3 is TGTGCCAGCAGTGAAAGCGGGGCCGCCTCCTACGAGCAGTACTTC. As protein: CASSESGAASYEQYF.

This chain joins TRBV19 and TRBJ2-1, with 10 bases that match TRBD2. CDR3 length: 16 amino acids. The germline V gene encodes CDR1 LNHDA and CDR2 SQIVND (reference sequence). After removal of 0 bases from V and 6 bases from J, the junction contained 5 bases not matched to a gene. CDR3: CASSIDTAGGLNEQFF. The CDR3 nucleotides are TGTGCCAGTAGTATAGACACAGCGGGGGGGCTCAATGAGCAGTTCTTC.

The rearrangement uses TRBV7-2 and TRBJ2-5; D ambiguous. The germline V gene has CDR1 SGHTA and CDR2 FQGNSA. Deletions cut 1 base from V and 5 bases from J, with 8 bases between. The CDR3 has 13 residues. The chain's CDR3 is CASSLGRSETQYF. For the CDR3, the DNA is TGTGCCAGCAGCTTAGGCCGGAGCGAGACCCAGTACTTC.

The CDR3 spells CASSLFGGEGRETQYF. CDR3 nucleotide sequence: TGTGCCAGCAGCTTATTCGGCGGGGAAGGTCGAGAGACCCAGTACTTC. The rearrangement joins TRBV7-6 to TRBJ2-5, with a weak D call TRBD2 (6 bases). V was shortened by 2 bases and J by 4 bases, with 17 bases between the two germline ends. The CDR3 sequence is 16 residues long. The germline CDR1 and CDR2 sequences are SGHVS and FNYEAQ.

This chain connects TRBV6-5 to TRBJ2-1; TRBD1 aligns across 8 bases. CDR3 length equals 15 residues. Per germline, CDR1 MNHEY and CDR2 SVGAGI. The V gene end was trimmed by 6 bases and the J gene end by 3 bases; junction bases not matched to a gene: 7. CDR3 amino acids: CASRMTGALYNEQFF. In DNA form, the CDR3 reads TGTGCCAGCAGAATGACAGGGGCTCTCTACAATGAGCAGTTCTTC.

The chain carries TRBV6-5 and TRBJ2-7; D might be TRBD1 (6 bases). Trimming left V 7 bases short and J 3 bases short, with 16 bases between. The CDR3 has 14 amino acids. The V gene's germline CDR1 is MNHEY and CDR2 SVGAGI. The CDR3 reads CASTPYRDNYEQYF. The DNA of the CDR3 is TGTGCCAGCACCCCATACAGGGACAACTACGAGCAGTACTTC.

This chain connects TRBV6-6 to TRBJ1-6; D possibly corresponds to TRBD1 (6 bases). Germline values: CDR1 MNHNY, CDR2 SVGAGI (reference sequence). With 11 bases removed from V and 9 bases from J, the gap between germline ends came to 17 bases. The length of the CDR3 is 13 residues. The CDR3, as DNA: TGTGCCGGACGGGACGGCAGGGGTTCACCCCTCCACTTT. Its translation: CAGRDGRGSPLHF.

The genes are TRBV14 and TRBJ2-1; no definite D call. This CDR3 spans 12 amino acids. The ends were cut back, 5 bases at V and 13 bases at J, with 15 bases in the middle. The germline V gene has CDR1 SGHDN and CDR2 FVKESK. CDR3 bases: TGTGCCAGCAGCTCCAGTCGACATCCCCAGTTCTTC. Translation gives CASSSSRHPQFF.

Only a few counts were recorded for this clone. The rearrangement joins TRBV19 to TRBJ1-5; 9 bases match TRBD1. The CDR3 is 17 residues long. The germline CDR1 and CDR2 sequences are LNHDA and SQIVND (reference sequence). Losses at the gene ends were 6 bases for V and 6 bases for J; bases not matched to a gene: 15. The CDR3 here is CASSALDRGQGLQPQHF. CDR3 nucleotide sequence: TGTGCCAGTAGCGCCCTGGACAGGGGTCAGGGCCTTCAGCCCCAGCATTTT.

The chain employs TRBV7-8 and TRBJ1-3, with D unresolved. V shed 1 base and J shed 2 bases, with 12 bases lying between them. The germline V gene has CDR1 SGHVS and CDR2 FQNEAQ. The CDR3 length is 16 residues. The CDR3 loop is CASSLGWAATGNTIYF. DNA for the CDR3: TGTGCCAGCAGCTTAGGGTGGGCAGCTACTGGAAACACCATATATTTT. Variable domain in full (rest from reference TRBV7-8 and TRBJ1-3): GAGVSQSPRYKVAKRGQDVALRCDPISGHVSLFWYQQALGQGPEFLTYFQNEAQLDKSGLPSDRFFAERPEGSVSTLKIQRTQQEDSAVYLCASSLGWAATGNTIYFGEGSWLTVV.

The chain employs TRBV4-3 and TRBJ1-3; D might be TRBD1 (6 bases). V was cut by 1 base and J by 0 bases, with 10 bases left in between. Germline V CDR1 and CDR2: LGHNA, YSLEER. The CDR3 extends over 16 amino acids. The chain's CDR3 is CASSQGQELSGNTIYF. The CDR3 region has the DNA TGCGCCAGCAGCCAAGGACAGGAACTCTCTGGAAACACCATATATTTT.

The chain has TRBV18 and TRBJ1-1; tentatively, D is TRBD1 (5 bases). Germline-derived CDR1 and CDR2 are KGHSH and LQKENI. Deletions cut 5 bases from V and 3 bases from J, with 13 bases between. This CDR3 contains 14 residues. The DNA of the CDR3 is TGTGCCAGCTCAGGGGGGTCGGGTTACACTGAAGCTTTCTTT. This codes for CASSGGSGYTEAFF.

V gene TRBV6-6 combines with J gene TRBJ2-7; 14 bases map to TRBD2. CDR3 length: 15 residues. From germline, CDR1 is MNHNY and CDR2 SVGAGI (reference sequence). V dropped 5 bases and J dropped 2; count of bases not matched to a gene: 2. Written as DNA, the CDR3 is TGTGCCAGCAGTATGGGACTAGCGGGAGCCTACGAGCAGTACTTC. Translating gives CASSMGLAGAYEQYF.

This CDR3 is CSVATGNYGYTF. CDR3 DNA sequence: TGCAGCGTTGCTACAGGGAACTATGGCTACACCTTC. This chain connects TRBV29-1 to TRBJ1-2, with D possibly TRBD1 on 6 matching bases. Trimming pared 4 bases from V and 2 bases from J, leaving 8 bases between. This CDR3 spans 12 amino acids. Germline values: CDR1 SQVTM, CDR2 ANQGSEA.

The chain is built from TRBV10-3 and TRBJ2-2, with 8 bases identical to TRBD1. From germline, CDR1 is ENHRY and CDR2 SYGVKD. This CDR3 region has 16 residues. With 6 bases clipped from V and 2 bases from J, the junction kept 8 bases outside the gene matches. CDR3 residues: CAIRGDAGGNTGELFF. In DNA form, the CDR3 reads TGTGCCATCAGGGGGGACGCAGGGGGCAACACCGGGGAGCTGTTTTTT.

The genes are TRBV6-5 and TRBJ1-3; 8 bases match TRBD1. The junction had 10 bases not matched to a gene; V was cut back by 0 bases and J by 9 bases. The CDR3 extends over 16 amino acids. Germline values: CDR1 MNHEY, CDR2 SVGAGI. CDR3 region: CASSYSGTGGGGTIYF. The CDR3, as DNA: TGTGCCAGCAGTTACTCGGGGACAGGTGGAGGAGGCACCATATATTTT.

The CDR3 DNA reads as TGTGCTAGTGGTGAACTAACAGGGGGGGTTGGCGGGGAGCTGTTTTTT. Translation: CASGELTGGVGGELFF. This chain uses TRBV12-5 with TRBJ2-2; D is possibly TRBD1 (8 bases). The CDR3 loop spans 16 amino acids. Germline loops: CDR1 LGHNT, CDR2 FRNRAP. V was clipped by 5 bases and J by 7 bases, with 20 bases between them.

The gene calls are TRBV6-2 or TRBV6-3 and TRBJ2-2; TRBD2 matches at 14 bases. CDR1 is MNHEY and CDR2 is SVGEGT in the germline V gene. The V and J ends lost 6 bases and 6 bases, in that order; junction bases with no gene match: 9. The CDR3 consists of 17 residues. The CDR3 sequence: CASSRLAGGKLAGELFF. The CDR3 nucleotides read TGTGCCAGCAGCCGACTAGCGGGGGGGAAATTGGCCGGGGAGCTGTTTTTT.

The chain has TRBV7-3 and TRBJ2-1; maybe TRBD1 (6 bases). This CDR3 contains 14 residues. V was trimmed by 0 bases and J by 7 bases, leaving 10 bases between them. Germline lookup yields CDR1 SGHTA and CDR2 FQGTGA. CDR3 loop: CASSLTGAQNEQFF. The CDR3 nucleotides read TGTGCCAGCAGCTTAACGGGGGCTCAAAATGAGCAGTTCTTC.

There are a few counts of this clone. The V call is TRBV6-5, the J call TRBJ2-7; TRBD1 agrees at 7 bases. V was pared by 8 bases and J by 5 bases, with 6 bases of the junction left unmatched. Germline V CDR1 and CDR2: MNHEY, SVGAGI. This CDR3 has 12 amino acids. In DNA, the CDR3 is TGTGCCAGCGGGAGACAGGGTAACGAGCAGTACTTC. Residues: CASGRQGNEQYF.

V gene TRBV7-2 combines with J gene TRBJ2-5; D ambiguous. The CDR3 has 13 residues. The V end was cut by 11 bases, the J end by 0 bases, with 13 bases between. Germline CDR1 is SGHTA and CDR2 is FQGNSA. CDR3 DNA: TGTGCCTTAGGAATCGACAACCAAGAGACCCAGTACTTC. Protein: CALGIDNQETQYF.